This TCR beta chain was sequenced during a study of technical replicates of blood from a handful of donors. This CDR3 contains 14 residues. The J segment lost 5 bases and the V segment lost 3 bases, leaving 1 base of the junction unmatched. Looked up from germline, CDR1 is MGHDK and CDR2 is SYGVNS. Sequenced by immunoSEQ multiplex PCR; TCRdb stores in-frame clones only, minus some. Of more than 11,000 clones listed, around 85% are singletons. This clone appeared a single time. The specimen sequenced was PBMCs. This sequence joins TRBV25-1 and TRBJ1-6; 7 bases map to TRBD1. The source is a human donor in good health. CDR3 nucleotide sequence: TGTGCCAGCAGTGAGGGACAGCATAATTCACCCCTCCACTTT. It yields the protein CASSEGQHNSPLHF.